Here is one T cell receptor beta chain with its context. This sample is part of a study of long-term antiretroviral therapy in people with HIV. The libraries were made with immunoSEQ v3.0 at survey level. Profiling relied on immunoSEQ multiplex PCR, and the TCRdb table lists in-frame clones only, not all of them. This table holds tens of thousands of clones, roughly 85% found once. From germline, CDR1 is SGDLS and CDR2 YYNGEE. V lost 3 bases, J lost 5 bases, and 20 bases lay in between. The CDR3 length is 16 residues. The sequenced sample was unsorted PBMCs, obtained 0.8 years before starting antiretroviral therapy. The receptor's source is a man between 18 and 35 years old with HIV. The V and J genes are TRBV9 and TRBJ1-2; D is perhaps TRBD1 (5 bases). The CDR3 region is CASSGWGWQGGYGYTF. The DNA of the CDR3 is TGTGCCAGCAGCGGATGGGGTTGGCAGGGAGGGTATGGCTACACCTTC.